The rows below give T cell receptor beta chains drawn from one sample of a study of radiation and T cells in renal cell carcinoma. Clones were sequenced by immunoSEQ multiplex PCR, and TCRdb holds only the in-frame ones, with some missing. The table lists approximately 120,000 clones, about four fifths of them singletons. Material: blood, obtained from a patient whose treatment included radiotherapy and nephrectomy. The receptors come from a man aged 45-65 years with renal cell carcinoma. Both conserved end residues are part of each CDR3. Fields, in order: D gene, J gene, V gene, clone size, CDR3 protein, CDR3 DNA. The D gene is left open where the match is weak. The size entry is marked missing in some rows and otherwise reads once, few, many or a size class.

.	TRBJ2-7	TRBV7-9	.	CASSPLDLLQYEQYF	TGTGCCAGCAGCCCCCTGGACCTCCTACAATACGAGCAGTACTTC
.	TRBJ2-1	TRBV6-5	.	CASSYLRGDEQFF	TGTGCCAGCAGTTATTTGAGGGGCGATGAGCAGTTCTTC
.	TRBJ1-1	TRBV12-2	.	CASRLPGQTDTEAFF	TGTGCAAGTCGCTTGCCGGGACAAACGGACACTGAAGCTTTCTTT
.	TRBJ1-6	TRBV6-5	few	CASTQGSYNSPLHF	TGTGCCAGCACTCAGGGCTCCTATAATTCACCCCTCCACTTT
.	TRBJ1-5	TRBV7-2	once	CASSLVLSNQPQHF	TGTGCCAGCAGCCTAGTATTGAGTAATCAGCCCCAGCATTTT
.	TRBJ1-6	TRBV5-1	.	CASSWEAAPYNSPLHF	TGCGCCAGCAGCTGGGAGGCAGCGCCCTATAATTCACCCCTCCACTTT
TRBD2	TRBJ2-3	TRBV2	.	CASTGLATDTQYF	TGTGCCAGCACGGGACTAGCTACAGATACGCAGTATTTT
.	TRBJ1-2	TRBV5-4	.	CASSPRDGGSYGYTF	TGTGCCAGCAGCCCGAGGGACGGAGGGAGCTATGGCTACACCTTT
.	TRBJ1-5	TRBV2	.	CASRPRDARQPQHF	TGTGCCAGCAGACCCCGTGATGCGAGGCAGCCCCAGCATTTT
.	TRBJ1-5	TRBV28	.	CASSGGTGNQPQHF	TGTGCCAGCAGTGGGGGAACTGGCAATCAGCCCCAGCATTTT
TRBD1	TRBJ2-5	TRBV18	.	CASSPRLEGAVETQYF	TGTGCCAGCTCACCGCGCCTCGAGGGGGCGGTGGAGACCCAGTACTTC
.	TRBJ2-7	TRBV9	.	CASSVEESGAIVHEQYF	TGTGCCAGCAGCGTAGAGGAGTCAGGCGCGATAGTCCACGAGCAGTACTTC
.	TRBJ1-4	TRBV21-1	.	CASSQRTGNHNEKLFF	TGTGCCAGCAGCCAACGGACCGGGAATCATAATGAAAAACTGTTTTTT
.	TRBJ2-1	TRBV7-9	.	CASSPDREVEQFF	TGTGCCAGCAGCCCCGACAGGGAGGTGGAGCAGTTCTTC
TRBD2	TRBJ2-7	TRBV28	.	CATFKGTSGHREQYF	TGTGCCACTTTTAAGGGCACTAGCGGCCATCGGGAGCAGTACTTC